This T cell receptor beta chain originates from a study of T cell responses to AZD1222 COVID-19 vaccine. Study-level background: Pooled in the analysis were second doses at about 4 or about 12 weeks.

As to this clone: The antigen is not known.

Profiled with immunoSEQ multiplex PCR; TCRdb holds only in-frame clones, not every one. The sample consists of about 110,000 clones, about nine tenths of them appearing once. The CDR3 is 16 residues long. CDR1 is SGHRS and CDR2 is YFSETQ in the germline V gene. V gave up 4 bases and J gave up 5 bases; unmatched junction bases: 12. General study results and limits: Baseline seropositivity occurred in only a handful of AZD1222 recipients. Epitopes outside B.1.351 and B.1.1.7 mutated regions reportedly drew nearly half of spike TCRs.

The chain uses TRBV5-1 and TRBJ2-7, with 10 bases identical to TRBD2. This sample comprised peripheral blood, obtained on day 0 of AZD1222 vaccination. The receptor's source is an adult in good health. The CDR3 reads CASSQEATSGYDEQYF. The CDR3 coding sequence is TGCGCCAGCAGCCAGGAGGCGACTAGCGGGTATGACGAGCAGTACTTC.